A selection of T cell receptor beta chains follows, all from one sample in a study of blood T cell repertoires in COVID-19. Only in-frame clones appear in the TCRdb table, and some are missing; sequencing was by immunoSEQ multiplex PCR. The profile shows hundreds of thousands of clones, roughly 90% of them singletons. The sample consisted of peripheral blood. The receptors derive from a woman aged 55-70 years with COVID-19, enrolled during active disease. CDR3s include the opening cysteine and the closing phenylalanine or tryptophan. The D gene is left open where the match is weak. Clone size is not always given. Where it is, it says once, few, many or a class for expanded clones.

j_gene,v_gene,d_gene,abundance,CDR3aa,CDR3nt
TRBJ1-1,TRBV6-5,TRBD1,NA,CASSYRGQGSEAFF,TGTGCCAGCAGTTACCGCGGACAGGGGTCTGAAGCTTTCTTT
TRBJ2-3,TRBV18,NA,NA,CASSRSLTIKDRTDTQYF,TGTGCCAGCTCACGGTCGTTGACTATTAAAGACCGCACAGATACGCAGTATTTT
TRBJ1-5,TRBV6-2/TRBV6-3,NA,many,CASSYNRVNQPQHF,TGTGCCAGCAGTTACAACAGGGTCAATCAGCCCCAGCATTTT
TRBJ1-2,TRBV5-6,TRBD1,NA,CASSLTGGSNYGYTF,TGTGCCAGCAGCCTCACAGGGGGCTCTAACTATGGCTACACCTTC
TRBJ1-2,TRBV10-2,NA,NA,CASSEPGETYGYTF,TGCGCCAGCAGTGAGCCGGGGGAAACATATGGCTACACCTTC
TRBJ2-7,TRBV30,NA,NA,CAWSVRGGDRGREQYF,TGTGCCTGGAGTGTACGAGGGGGCGATCGGGGGCGCGAGCAGTACTTC
TRBJ1-3,TRBV11-3,TRBD1,NA,CASSSEQGAGNTIYF,TGTGCCAGCAGCTCGGAACAGGGGGCTGGAAACACCATATATTTT
TRBJ1-2,TRBV5-1,TRBD1,NA,CASSSTGGADGYTF,TGCGCCAGCAGCTCGACAGGGGGCGCAGATGGCTACACCTTC
TRBJ1-2,TRBV19,NA,NA,CASSIAGGPDGYTF,TGTGCCAGTAGTATAGCGGGGGGCCCGGATGGCTACACCTTC
TRBJ2-3,TRBV27,NA,NA,CASSSRGPDTQYF,TGTGCCAGCAGTTCCAGGGGTCCAGATACGCAGTATTTT
TRBJ1-5,TRBV19,NA,NA,CASNRLGDSNQPQHF,TGTGCCAGTAACCGACTCGGGGATAGCAATCAGCCCCAGCATTTT
TRBJ2-7,TRBV4-1,TRBD1,once,CASSIRQGSYEQYF,TGCGCCAGCAGCATCCGACAGGGATCCTACGAGCAGTACTTC
TRBJ2-2,TRBV18,NA,NA,CASSPNRDRGSWELFF,TGTGCCAGCTCCCCTAATCGCGATAGAGGCTCCTGGGAGCTGTTTTTT
TRBJ2-1,TRBV2,TRBD2,NA,CASSQSRTSGGINEQFF,TGTGCCAGCAGTCAGTCTCGGACTAGCGGGGGGATAAATGAGCAGTTCTTC
TRBJ2-1,TRBV5-1,TRBD1,NA,CASSLGTGNNEQFF,TGCGCCAGCAGCTTGGGGACAGGTAACAATGAGCAGTTCTTC
TRBJ1-1,TRBV6-1,NA,NA,CASSERDTNTEAFF,TGTGCCAGCAGTGAGAGGGACACGAACACTGAAGCTTTCTTT
TRBJ2-1,TRBV5-4,TRBD2,once,CASSYTLAGGRPNEQFF,TGTGCCAGCAGCTACACCCTAGCGGGGGGGCGCCCCAATGAGCAGTTCTTC
TRBJ1-2,TRBV5-4,NA,NA,CASSFRDGYTF,TGTGCCAGCAGCTTCAGGGATGGCTACACCTTC
TRBJ1-1,TRBV15,TRBD1,NA,CATSRGTGGSVTEAFF,TGTGCCACCAGCAGGGGGACAGGGGGCTCGGTGACTGAAGCTTTCTTT
TRBJ2-7,TRBV7-9,NA,once,CASSLGVYEQYF,TGTGCCAGCAGCTTAGGAGTATACGAGCAGTACTTC
TRBJ1-5,TRBV18,NA,NA,CASSPREGRVDQPQHF,TGTGCCAGCTCACCACGGGAGGGAAGAGTCGATCAGCCCCAGCATTTT
TRBJ2-5,TRBV7-7,TRBD2,NA,CASSIIAGGETQYF,TGTGCCAGCAGCATAATAGCGGGGGGAGAGACCCAGTACTTC
TRBJ1-1,TRBV7-2,NA,once,CASSPRTPEAFF,TGTGCCAGCAGCCCAAGGACACCAGAAGCTTTCTTT
TRBJ2-3,TRBV7-9,TRBD2,NA,CASSLDRTSAGTDTQYF,TGTGCCAGCAGCTTAGACCGGACTAGCGCCGGCACAGATACGCAGTATTTT
TRBJ1-5,TRBV4-1,NA,once,CASSQDLTAHQPQHF,TGCGCCAGCAGCCAAGATTTAACAGCACATCAGCCCCAGCATTTT
TRBJ1-2,TRBV14,NA,once,CASSRILTGNYGYTF,TGTGCCAGCAGCCGAATACTAACAGGGAACTATGGCTACACCTTC
TRBJ2-5,TRBV30,NA,NA,CAWSAEPETQYF,TGTGCCTGGAGCGCAGAACCAGAGACCCAGTACTTC
TRBJ2-2,TRBV7-9,TRBD2,NA,CASSDPSGHTGELFF,TGTGCCAGCAGCGACCCTAGCGGGCACACCGGGGAGCTGTTTTTT
TRBJ1-2,TRBV9,TRBD1,NA,CASSEPQGALNYGYTF,TGTGCCAGCAGCGAACCACAGGGGGCTCTTAACTATGGCTACACCTTC
TRBJ1-3,TRBV6-5,NA,NA,CASSYSGSSGNTIYF,TGTGCCAGCAGTTACTCGGGCAGTTCTGGAAACACCATATATTTT
TRBJ1-5,TRBV10-3,NA,NA,CAVQGNAGRPQHF,TGTGCCGTGCAGGGAAACGCTGGTCGGCCCCAGCATTTT
TRBJ1-1,TRBV11-3,NA,once,CASSFRDTGLEAFF,TGTGCCAGCAGCTTCAGGGACACCGGACTTGAAGCTTTCTTT
TRBJ1-4,TRBV4-1,TRBD1,NA,CASSQDEAGGEKLFF,TGCGCCAGCAGCCAAGATGAGGCAGGGGGTGAAAAACTGTTTTTT
TRBJ2-3,TRBV24-1,TRBD2,NA,CATSDAGEASTDTQYF,TGTGCCACCAGTGATGCGGGGGAGGCCAGCACAGATACGCAGTATTTT
TRBJ1-2,TRBV5-6,TRBD1,NA,CASSLSGTVGGYTF,TGTGCCAGCAGCTTGAGTGGGACAGTTGGCGGCTACACCTTC
TRBJ2-7,TRBV7-9,TRBD1,NA,CASNQGVAYEQYF,TGTGCCAGCAACCAGGGGGTGGCCTACGAGCAGTACTTC
TRBJ1-5,TRBV19,TRBD1,NA,CASSIGGQYNQPQHF,TGTGCCAGTAGTATCGGGGGACAGTACAATCAGCCCCAGCATTTT
TRBJ2-5,TRBV12-5,TRBD2,NA,CASSLGGGSQETQYF,TGTGCTAGTTCTTTAGGCGGGGGGAGCCAAGAGACCCAGTACTTC
TRBJ2-3,TRBV9,TRBD2,NA,CASSPNLASGGSTDTQYF,TGTGCCAGCAGCCCCAATTTAGCTAGCGGGGGATCAACAGATACGCAGTATTTT
TRBJ2-2,TRBV5-1,TRBD2,NA,CASSRTSGGTFGGELFF,TGCGCCAGCAGCAGGACTAGCGGGGGGACCTTCGGCGGGGAGCTGTTTTTT
TRBJ2-7,TRBV6-5,NA,NA,CASRPGDFRSYEQYF,TGTGCCAGCAGGCCCGGGGACTTCAGATCCTACGAGCAGTACTTC
TRBJ1-3,TRBV15,NA,NA,CATSSNGNTIYF,TGTGCCACCAGCAGTAATGGAAACACCATATATTTT